This TCR beta chain was captured in a study of radiotherapy plus CTLA-4 blockade in lung cancer (dated by TCRdb to the late 2010s). Study-wide context: Among enrolled patients, roughly 17% had an objective response and 25% to 35% reached disease control.

On this clone itself: The antigen it binds to is not known. The record has no base qualities; no much larger clone is one base away.

The library was built by means of the immunoSEQ multiplex PCR assay. TCRdb limited this immuneACCESS table to in-frame rearrangements with V and J called. A share of clones is missing; checked studies link under half to unresolved V genes, and the rest is unexplained. For this sample the table gives approximately 53,000 clones, of which 70% to 90% were detected only once. The ten largest clones take up 25% to 35% of the sample. V is shortened by 4 bases, J by 0 bases, and the region joining them spans 16 bases. The CDR3, from cysteine to phenylalanine, totals 17 residues. Kept here is only the CDR3 DNA, which spans 51 bases and is read in frame from base 1. For CDR1 and CDR2, the germline V gene lists SGHRS and YFSETQ. Overall study outcomes, separate from this receptor: The strongest predictors of response were reported to be early dynamic shifts in blood T cell clones along with a rise in serum interferon-beta following radiation. After treatment with radiotherapy and ipilimumab, TCR clones that originated in tumors expanded in peripheral blood.

The study tested focal radiation therapy combined with CTLA-4 blockade (ipilimumab) in patients with chemo-refractory metastatic non-small-cell lung cancer. The source of this sequence is a human donor with non-small cell lung cancer whose response to radiotherapy plus ipilimumab could not be evaluated. The V gene is TRBV5-1 and the J gene is TRBJ1-4; the D gene is possibly TRBD1, with 5 bases matching. This specimen consisted of peripheral blood, obtained from a patient treated with radiotherapy plus ipilimumab. The CDR3 region has the sequence CASSPRWGDATNEKLFF. The sequenced DNA: TGCGCCAGCAGCCCGCGGTGGGGGGATGCAACTAATGAAAAACTGTTTTTT. This CDR3, with the reference TRBV5-1 and TRBJ1-4 proteins standing in past its ends, gives the full variable domain KAGVTQTPRYLIKTRGQQVTLSCSPISGHRSVSWYQQTPGQGLQFLFEYFSETQRNKGNFPGRFSGRQFSNSRSEMNVSTLELGDSALYLCASSPRWGDATNEKLFFGSGTQLSVL.